This T cell receptor beta chain stems from a study of siplizumab effects on memory and regulatory T cells. The table came from immunoSEQ multiplex PCR; TCRdb's copy has only in-frame clones and leaves some out. The table lists 50,000 to 55,000 clones, around 97% of them singletons. Findings of the study overall: Among mappable alloreactive CD4+ clones, the Treg-derived fraction averaged approximately 69% with siplizumab versus roughly 27% in controls. Proliferating siplizumab-culture Tregs lacked confirmation of suppressive function.

CDR1 and CDR2 (germline): SGHVS, FQNEAQ. CDR3 size: 15 residues. The V gene end was trimmed by 5 bases and the J gene end by 4 bases; junction bases not matched to a gene: 6. Points on this clone: Its antigen is undetermined.

The V and J genes are TRBV7-8 and TRBJ2-3, with 10 bases fitting TRBD1. The TCR comes from a human donor in good health. Input material: naive CD4+ T cells sorted from blood. CDR3 amino acids: CASSEDRGRADTQYF. Here the CDR3 DNA reads TGTGCCAGCAGCGAAGACAGGGGGCGAGCAGATACGCAGTATTTT.